This TCR beta chain was captured by sequencing in a study of blood T cell repertoires in COVID-19. Study information: Italy, Spain and the United States were the sources of the convalescent and acute COVID-19 samples.

Germline lookup yields CDR1 SSHAT and CDR2 FNYEAQ (reference sequence). Trimming shortened V by 5 bases and J by 2 bases, and 15 bases separated the two germline ends. The CDR3 has 15 amino acids. TCRdb's table, derived via immunoSEQ multiplex PCR, lists solely in-frame clones and lacks some. The sample yields around 260,000 clones, approximately 85% seen once. The study recruited people aged roughly 18 to 95 years across around 24 US areas. Membership in each cohort depended on participant-reported clinical history. Sequenced sample: PBMCs or T cells enriched from blood (not recorded which). The V call is TRBV7-7, the J call TRBJ2-5; maybe TRBD1 (5 bases). This TCR derives from a woman aged 25 to 45 who had recovered from COVID-19. The CDR3 protein is CASSQDPGKQETQYF. The CDR3 nucleotides are TGTGCCAGCAGCCAAGACCCAGGGAAACAAGAGACCCAGTACTTC.